Here is one T cell receptor beta chain with its context. Germline assignment: CDR1 LNHNV and CDR2 YYDKDF (reference sequence). The length of the CDR3 is 16 residues. V shed 3 bases, J shed 0 bases, and the junction held 6 bases outside the gene matches. Repertoires were generated with immunoSEQ multiplex PCR, while TCRdb's copy carries only in-frame clones and drops some. The sample has around 120,000 clones, 80% to 90% seen once. These data belong to a study of T cell responses to AZD1222 COVID-19 vaccine. Sequences were derived from peripheral blood, sampled on day 0 of MenACWY control vaccination. The chain carries TRBV15 and TRBJ2-3; 7 nucleotides agree with TRBD2. The clonotype was recovered from an adult in good health. The CDR3 reads CATSSPSGISTDTQYF. CDR3 nucleotides: TGTGCCACCAGCAGCCCTAGCGGAATAAGCACAGATACGCAGTATTTT.